The 2 T cell receptor beta chains below come from one sample, sequenced in a study of blood T cell repertoires in COVID-19. Method: immunoSEQ multiplex PCR; TCRdb's copy keeps in-frame clones and lacks some. In the table there are 130,000 or so clones, approximately 84% of which are singletons. Sequencing was carried out using peripheral blood. The receptors derive from a woman aged 80 or older with acute or convalescent COVID-19.

The chain is built from TRBV6-1 and TRBJ1-4; 8 bases agree with TRBD1. V lost 3 bases, J lost 6 bases, and 3 bases stayed unmatched. The germline CDR1 and CDR2 sequences are MNHNS and SASEGT. The CDR3 covers 14 residues. The CDR3 sequence: CASSDRGLYEKLFF. The DNA for the CDR3 is TGTGCCAGCAGTGACAGGGGGCTTTATGAAAAACTGTTTTTT.

The sample holds a few counts of this clone. The J gene is TRBJ2-7, the V gene TRBV6-5, with D perhaps matching TRBD2 (5 bases). With 6 bases removed from V and 0 bases from J, the gap between germline ends came to 12 bases. The CDR3 extends over 14 amino acids. CDR1 is MNHEY and CDR2 is SVGAGI in the germline V gene. CDR3 in amino acids: CASSRGLSSYEQYF. Here the CDR3 DNA reads TGTGCCAGCAGCCGCGGACTTAGCTCCTACGAGCAGTACTTC.